Included here is one T cell receptor (beta chain) sequence, with context. Its specificity is not known. This sample was taken from a study of cytomegalovirus exposure and HLA in healthy donors. Study-wide results and limits: Per published reports, the classifier diagnosed cytomegalovirus status with high specificity and sensitivity. In the roughly 120 validation repertoires, a later analysis found that first-cohort TCR clusters tended to co-occur. In vitro assays verified that a few CMV-associated chains recognized CMV antigens specifically. A list of 150 or so TCR beta chains associated with cytomegalovirus was given.

TCRdb's table, derived via immunoSEQ multiplex PCR, lists solely in-frame clones and lacks some. The profile shows some 260,000 clones, about 88% of them singletons. The germline gives CDR1 SGDLS, CDR2 YYNGEE. The length of the CDR3 is 13 residues. Between the trimmed V and J ends, which lost 4 bases and 2 bases, there was a span of 6 bases. This chain uses TRBV9 with TRBJ2-2; D ambiguous. The sequence was collected from a man between 18 and 29 years old in good health and CMV-seropositive. The sequenced material came from PBMCs. The CDR3 DNA reads TGTGCCAGCAGCAGGCGAAACACCGGGGAGCTGTTTTTT. It codes for CASSRRNTGELFF.